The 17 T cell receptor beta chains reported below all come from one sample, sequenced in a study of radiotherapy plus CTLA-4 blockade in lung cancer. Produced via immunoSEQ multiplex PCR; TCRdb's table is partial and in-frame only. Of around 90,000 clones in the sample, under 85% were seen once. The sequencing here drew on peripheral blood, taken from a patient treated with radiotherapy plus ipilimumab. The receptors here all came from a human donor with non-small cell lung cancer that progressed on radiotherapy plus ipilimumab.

The CDR3 DNA reads as TGTGCCACCAACCCCGGGACAACGGAGACCCAGTACTTC. This sequence encodes CATNPGTTETQYF. The chain combines TRBV15 with TRBJ2-5; TRBD1 is a possible D gene (6 bases). The CDR3 sequence is 13 residues long. The germline V and J ends were trimmed by 7 bases and 5 bases, with 14 bases remaining between them. CDR1 and CDR2 from the germline V gene are LNHNV and YYDKDF (reference sequence).

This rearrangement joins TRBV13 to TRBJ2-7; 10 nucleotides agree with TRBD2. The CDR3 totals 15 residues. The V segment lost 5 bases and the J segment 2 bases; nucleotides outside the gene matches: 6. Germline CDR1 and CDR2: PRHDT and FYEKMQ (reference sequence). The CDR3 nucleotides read TGTGCCAGCAGCGCCGGACTAGCGGTGACCTACGAGCAGTACTTC. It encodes CASSAGLAVTYEQYF.

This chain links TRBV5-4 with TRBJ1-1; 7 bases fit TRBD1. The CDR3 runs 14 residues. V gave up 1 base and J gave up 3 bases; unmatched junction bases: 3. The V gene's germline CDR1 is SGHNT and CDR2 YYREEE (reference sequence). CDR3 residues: CASSLFRGDTEAFF. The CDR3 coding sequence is TGTGCCAGCAGCTTGTTCAGGGGGGACACTGAAGCTTTCTTT.

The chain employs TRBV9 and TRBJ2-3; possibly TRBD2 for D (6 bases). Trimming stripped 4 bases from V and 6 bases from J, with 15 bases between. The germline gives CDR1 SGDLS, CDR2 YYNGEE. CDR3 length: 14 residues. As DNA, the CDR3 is TGTGCCAGCAGCTTAGAGGGGACTCTCGATACGCAGTATTTT. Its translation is CASSLEGTLDTQYF.

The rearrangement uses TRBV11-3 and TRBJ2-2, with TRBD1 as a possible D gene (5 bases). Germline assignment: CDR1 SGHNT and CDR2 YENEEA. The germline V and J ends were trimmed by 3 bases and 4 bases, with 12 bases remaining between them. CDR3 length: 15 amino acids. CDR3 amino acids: CASSFRQQGTGELFF. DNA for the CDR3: TGTGCCAGCAGCTTCAGACAGCAAGGCACCGGGGAGCTGTTTTTT.

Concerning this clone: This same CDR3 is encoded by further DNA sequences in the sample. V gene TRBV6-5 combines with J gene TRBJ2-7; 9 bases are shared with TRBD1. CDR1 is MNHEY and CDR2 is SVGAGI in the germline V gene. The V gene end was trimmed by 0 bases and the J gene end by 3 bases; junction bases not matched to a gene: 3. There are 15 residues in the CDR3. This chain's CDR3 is CASSYSGTGNYEQYF. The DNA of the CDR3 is TGTGCCAGCAGTTACTCAGGGACAGGGAACTACGAGCAGTACTTC.

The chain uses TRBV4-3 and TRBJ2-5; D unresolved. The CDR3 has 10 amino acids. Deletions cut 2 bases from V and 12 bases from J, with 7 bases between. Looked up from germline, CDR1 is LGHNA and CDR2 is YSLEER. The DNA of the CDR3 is TGCGCCAGCAGCCAACCCCGCGAGTACTTC. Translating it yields CASSQPREYF.

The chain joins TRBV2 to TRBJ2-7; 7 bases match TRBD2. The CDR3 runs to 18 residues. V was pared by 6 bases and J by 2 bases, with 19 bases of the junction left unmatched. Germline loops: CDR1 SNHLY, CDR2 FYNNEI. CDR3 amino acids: CASSEPGLTLSPTYEQYF. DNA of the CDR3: TGTGCCAGCAGCGAGCCGGGACTAACCCTATCACCGACCTACGAGCAGTACTTC.

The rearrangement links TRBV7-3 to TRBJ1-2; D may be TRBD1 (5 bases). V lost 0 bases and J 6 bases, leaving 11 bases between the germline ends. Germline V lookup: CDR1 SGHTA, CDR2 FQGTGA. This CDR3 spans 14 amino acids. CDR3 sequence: CASSLTGTEHGYTF. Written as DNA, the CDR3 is TGTGCCAGCAGCTTAACCGGGACTGAGCATGGCTACACCTTC.

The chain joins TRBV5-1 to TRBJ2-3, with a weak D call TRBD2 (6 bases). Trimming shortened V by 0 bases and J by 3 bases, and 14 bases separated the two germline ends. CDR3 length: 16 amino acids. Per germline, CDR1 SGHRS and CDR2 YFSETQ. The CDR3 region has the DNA TGCGCCAGCAGCTTGGCAGGTAGCGGTTCGACAGATACGCAGTATTTT. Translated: CASSLAGSGSTDTQYF.

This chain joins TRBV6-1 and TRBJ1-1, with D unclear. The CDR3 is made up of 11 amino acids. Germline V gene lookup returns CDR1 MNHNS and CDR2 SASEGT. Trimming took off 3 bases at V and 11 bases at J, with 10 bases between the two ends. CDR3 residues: CASSETAGAFF. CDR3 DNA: TGTGCCAGCAGTGAGACCGCCGGGGCTTTCTTT.

The CDR3: CASSQGMNTEAFF. The CDR3 DNA reads TGTGCCAGCAGCCAGGGGATGAACACTGAAGCTTTCTTT. The chain recombines TRBV6-6 with TRBJ1-1; a possible D gene is TRBD1 (6 bases). V dropped 6 bases and J dropped 0 bases, with 8 bases sitting between them. The CDR3 loop spans 13 amino acids. Germline CDR1 is MNHNY and CDR2 is SVGAGI (reference sequence).

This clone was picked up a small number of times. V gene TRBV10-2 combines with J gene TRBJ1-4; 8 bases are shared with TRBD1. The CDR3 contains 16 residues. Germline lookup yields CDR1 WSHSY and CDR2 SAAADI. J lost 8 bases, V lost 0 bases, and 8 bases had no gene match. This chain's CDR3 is CASSESNQGAREKLFF. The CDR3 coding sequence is TGCGCCAGCAGTGAGTCGAACCAGGGGGCTCGGGAAAAACTGTTTTTT.

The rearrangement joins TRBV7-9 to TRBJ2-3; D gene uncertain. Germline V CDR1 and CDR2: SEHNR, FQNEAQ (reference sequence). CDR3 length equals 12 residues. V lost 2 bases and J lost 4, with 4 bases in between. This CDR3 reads CASSLSPDTQYF. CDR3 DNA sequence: TGTGCCAGCAGCTTATCCCCAGATACGCAGTATTTT.

Here the CDR3 reads CSVEVGQWLNTEAFF. CDR3 nucleotide sequence: TGCAGCGTTGAAGTGGGGCAGTGGTTGAACACTGAAGCTTTCTTT. The chain employs TRBV29-1 and TRBJ1-1, with D perhaps matching TRBD1 (5 bases). CDR3 length: 15 residues. Germline V gene lookup returns CDR1 SQVTM and CDR2 ANQGSEA. Trimming shortened V by 1 base and J by 0 bases, and 12 bases separated the two germline ends. Full variable domain (rest looked up from reference TRBV29-1 and TRBJ1-1): SAVISQKPSRDICQRGTSLTIQCQVDSQVTMMFWYRQQPGQSLTLIATANQGSEATYESGFVIDKFPISRPNLTFSTLTVSNMSPEDSSIYLCSVEVGQWLNTEAFFGQGTRLTVV.

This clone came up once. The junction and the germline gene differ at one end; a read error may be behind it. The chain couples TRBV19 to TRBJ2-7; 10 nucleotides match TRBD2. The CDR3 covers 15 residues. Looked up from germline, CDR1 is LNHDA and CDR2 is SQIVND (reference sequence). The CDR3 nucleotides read TGTGCCGGTAGTCGAGGACTAGCGGTATCCTACGAGCAGTACTTC. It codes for CAGSRGLAVSYEQYF. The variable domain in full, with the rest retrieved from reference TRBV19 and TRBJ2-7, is DGGITQSPKYLFRKEGQNVTLSCEQNLNHDAMYWYRQDPGQGLRLIYYSQIVNDFQKGDIAEGYSVSREKKESFPLTVTSAQKNPTAFYLCAGSRGLAVSYEQYFGPGTRLTVT.

This CDR3 is CASSLQRDYGYTF. The CDR3 DNA is TGTGCCAGCAGCTTACAGAGGGATTATGGCTACACCTTC. The chain joins TRBV7-2 to TRBJ1-2; D unresolved. V gave up 2 bases and J gave up 5 bases, with 9 bases separating them. The germline CDR1 and CDR2 sequences are SGHTA and FQGNSA. This CDR3 is built from 13 residues.